This entry features one T cell receptor beta chain sequence. The antigen is unknown. This sample is drawn from a study of Ad26.COV2.S vaccination and SARS-CoV-2 variants. Study overall: The donor participated in the COV1001 trial, in its Ad26.COV2.S arm.

Study-wide results and caveats: Ad26.COV2.S recipients had broader spike-specific TCRs (P = 0.0014). Comparable non-spike TCR breadth was observed in vaccine and placebo recipients.

Treatment described: around 19 received Ad26.COV2.S at low or high dose, single or two shots; five or six received placebo; per-sample allocation not given. Sampling occurred on day 63 after the first vaccine or placebo injection. Adults aged 18-55 years in Boston included the donor. V dropped 1 base and J dropped 6 bases, with 3 bases sitting between them. CDR1 is MDHEN, CDR2 SYDVKM, per germline. CDR3 length equals 12 residues. Here immunoSEQ multiplex PCR was the method, and the copy in TCRdb shows in-frame clones only, minus some. The sample yields about 480,000 clones, around 90% seen once. This receptor was obtained from a person between 18 and 60 years old who received the Ad26.COV2.S COVID-19 vaccine or a placebo. This specimen consisted of peripheral blood, obtained in a trial of Ad26.COV2.S vaccine versus placebo. The V gene is TRBV28, the J gene TRBJ2-2; the D is unclear. CDR3 DNA sequence: TGTGCCAGCAGTTTATCATCCGGGGAGCTGTTTTTT. This translates into CASSLSSGELFF. Full variable domain (rest looked up from reference TRBV28 and TRBJ2-2): DVKVTQSSRYLVKRTGEKVFLECVQDMDHENMFWYRQDPGLGLRLIYFSYDVKMKEKGDIPEGYSVSREKKERFSLILESASTNQTSMYLCASSLSSGELFFGEGSRLTVL.